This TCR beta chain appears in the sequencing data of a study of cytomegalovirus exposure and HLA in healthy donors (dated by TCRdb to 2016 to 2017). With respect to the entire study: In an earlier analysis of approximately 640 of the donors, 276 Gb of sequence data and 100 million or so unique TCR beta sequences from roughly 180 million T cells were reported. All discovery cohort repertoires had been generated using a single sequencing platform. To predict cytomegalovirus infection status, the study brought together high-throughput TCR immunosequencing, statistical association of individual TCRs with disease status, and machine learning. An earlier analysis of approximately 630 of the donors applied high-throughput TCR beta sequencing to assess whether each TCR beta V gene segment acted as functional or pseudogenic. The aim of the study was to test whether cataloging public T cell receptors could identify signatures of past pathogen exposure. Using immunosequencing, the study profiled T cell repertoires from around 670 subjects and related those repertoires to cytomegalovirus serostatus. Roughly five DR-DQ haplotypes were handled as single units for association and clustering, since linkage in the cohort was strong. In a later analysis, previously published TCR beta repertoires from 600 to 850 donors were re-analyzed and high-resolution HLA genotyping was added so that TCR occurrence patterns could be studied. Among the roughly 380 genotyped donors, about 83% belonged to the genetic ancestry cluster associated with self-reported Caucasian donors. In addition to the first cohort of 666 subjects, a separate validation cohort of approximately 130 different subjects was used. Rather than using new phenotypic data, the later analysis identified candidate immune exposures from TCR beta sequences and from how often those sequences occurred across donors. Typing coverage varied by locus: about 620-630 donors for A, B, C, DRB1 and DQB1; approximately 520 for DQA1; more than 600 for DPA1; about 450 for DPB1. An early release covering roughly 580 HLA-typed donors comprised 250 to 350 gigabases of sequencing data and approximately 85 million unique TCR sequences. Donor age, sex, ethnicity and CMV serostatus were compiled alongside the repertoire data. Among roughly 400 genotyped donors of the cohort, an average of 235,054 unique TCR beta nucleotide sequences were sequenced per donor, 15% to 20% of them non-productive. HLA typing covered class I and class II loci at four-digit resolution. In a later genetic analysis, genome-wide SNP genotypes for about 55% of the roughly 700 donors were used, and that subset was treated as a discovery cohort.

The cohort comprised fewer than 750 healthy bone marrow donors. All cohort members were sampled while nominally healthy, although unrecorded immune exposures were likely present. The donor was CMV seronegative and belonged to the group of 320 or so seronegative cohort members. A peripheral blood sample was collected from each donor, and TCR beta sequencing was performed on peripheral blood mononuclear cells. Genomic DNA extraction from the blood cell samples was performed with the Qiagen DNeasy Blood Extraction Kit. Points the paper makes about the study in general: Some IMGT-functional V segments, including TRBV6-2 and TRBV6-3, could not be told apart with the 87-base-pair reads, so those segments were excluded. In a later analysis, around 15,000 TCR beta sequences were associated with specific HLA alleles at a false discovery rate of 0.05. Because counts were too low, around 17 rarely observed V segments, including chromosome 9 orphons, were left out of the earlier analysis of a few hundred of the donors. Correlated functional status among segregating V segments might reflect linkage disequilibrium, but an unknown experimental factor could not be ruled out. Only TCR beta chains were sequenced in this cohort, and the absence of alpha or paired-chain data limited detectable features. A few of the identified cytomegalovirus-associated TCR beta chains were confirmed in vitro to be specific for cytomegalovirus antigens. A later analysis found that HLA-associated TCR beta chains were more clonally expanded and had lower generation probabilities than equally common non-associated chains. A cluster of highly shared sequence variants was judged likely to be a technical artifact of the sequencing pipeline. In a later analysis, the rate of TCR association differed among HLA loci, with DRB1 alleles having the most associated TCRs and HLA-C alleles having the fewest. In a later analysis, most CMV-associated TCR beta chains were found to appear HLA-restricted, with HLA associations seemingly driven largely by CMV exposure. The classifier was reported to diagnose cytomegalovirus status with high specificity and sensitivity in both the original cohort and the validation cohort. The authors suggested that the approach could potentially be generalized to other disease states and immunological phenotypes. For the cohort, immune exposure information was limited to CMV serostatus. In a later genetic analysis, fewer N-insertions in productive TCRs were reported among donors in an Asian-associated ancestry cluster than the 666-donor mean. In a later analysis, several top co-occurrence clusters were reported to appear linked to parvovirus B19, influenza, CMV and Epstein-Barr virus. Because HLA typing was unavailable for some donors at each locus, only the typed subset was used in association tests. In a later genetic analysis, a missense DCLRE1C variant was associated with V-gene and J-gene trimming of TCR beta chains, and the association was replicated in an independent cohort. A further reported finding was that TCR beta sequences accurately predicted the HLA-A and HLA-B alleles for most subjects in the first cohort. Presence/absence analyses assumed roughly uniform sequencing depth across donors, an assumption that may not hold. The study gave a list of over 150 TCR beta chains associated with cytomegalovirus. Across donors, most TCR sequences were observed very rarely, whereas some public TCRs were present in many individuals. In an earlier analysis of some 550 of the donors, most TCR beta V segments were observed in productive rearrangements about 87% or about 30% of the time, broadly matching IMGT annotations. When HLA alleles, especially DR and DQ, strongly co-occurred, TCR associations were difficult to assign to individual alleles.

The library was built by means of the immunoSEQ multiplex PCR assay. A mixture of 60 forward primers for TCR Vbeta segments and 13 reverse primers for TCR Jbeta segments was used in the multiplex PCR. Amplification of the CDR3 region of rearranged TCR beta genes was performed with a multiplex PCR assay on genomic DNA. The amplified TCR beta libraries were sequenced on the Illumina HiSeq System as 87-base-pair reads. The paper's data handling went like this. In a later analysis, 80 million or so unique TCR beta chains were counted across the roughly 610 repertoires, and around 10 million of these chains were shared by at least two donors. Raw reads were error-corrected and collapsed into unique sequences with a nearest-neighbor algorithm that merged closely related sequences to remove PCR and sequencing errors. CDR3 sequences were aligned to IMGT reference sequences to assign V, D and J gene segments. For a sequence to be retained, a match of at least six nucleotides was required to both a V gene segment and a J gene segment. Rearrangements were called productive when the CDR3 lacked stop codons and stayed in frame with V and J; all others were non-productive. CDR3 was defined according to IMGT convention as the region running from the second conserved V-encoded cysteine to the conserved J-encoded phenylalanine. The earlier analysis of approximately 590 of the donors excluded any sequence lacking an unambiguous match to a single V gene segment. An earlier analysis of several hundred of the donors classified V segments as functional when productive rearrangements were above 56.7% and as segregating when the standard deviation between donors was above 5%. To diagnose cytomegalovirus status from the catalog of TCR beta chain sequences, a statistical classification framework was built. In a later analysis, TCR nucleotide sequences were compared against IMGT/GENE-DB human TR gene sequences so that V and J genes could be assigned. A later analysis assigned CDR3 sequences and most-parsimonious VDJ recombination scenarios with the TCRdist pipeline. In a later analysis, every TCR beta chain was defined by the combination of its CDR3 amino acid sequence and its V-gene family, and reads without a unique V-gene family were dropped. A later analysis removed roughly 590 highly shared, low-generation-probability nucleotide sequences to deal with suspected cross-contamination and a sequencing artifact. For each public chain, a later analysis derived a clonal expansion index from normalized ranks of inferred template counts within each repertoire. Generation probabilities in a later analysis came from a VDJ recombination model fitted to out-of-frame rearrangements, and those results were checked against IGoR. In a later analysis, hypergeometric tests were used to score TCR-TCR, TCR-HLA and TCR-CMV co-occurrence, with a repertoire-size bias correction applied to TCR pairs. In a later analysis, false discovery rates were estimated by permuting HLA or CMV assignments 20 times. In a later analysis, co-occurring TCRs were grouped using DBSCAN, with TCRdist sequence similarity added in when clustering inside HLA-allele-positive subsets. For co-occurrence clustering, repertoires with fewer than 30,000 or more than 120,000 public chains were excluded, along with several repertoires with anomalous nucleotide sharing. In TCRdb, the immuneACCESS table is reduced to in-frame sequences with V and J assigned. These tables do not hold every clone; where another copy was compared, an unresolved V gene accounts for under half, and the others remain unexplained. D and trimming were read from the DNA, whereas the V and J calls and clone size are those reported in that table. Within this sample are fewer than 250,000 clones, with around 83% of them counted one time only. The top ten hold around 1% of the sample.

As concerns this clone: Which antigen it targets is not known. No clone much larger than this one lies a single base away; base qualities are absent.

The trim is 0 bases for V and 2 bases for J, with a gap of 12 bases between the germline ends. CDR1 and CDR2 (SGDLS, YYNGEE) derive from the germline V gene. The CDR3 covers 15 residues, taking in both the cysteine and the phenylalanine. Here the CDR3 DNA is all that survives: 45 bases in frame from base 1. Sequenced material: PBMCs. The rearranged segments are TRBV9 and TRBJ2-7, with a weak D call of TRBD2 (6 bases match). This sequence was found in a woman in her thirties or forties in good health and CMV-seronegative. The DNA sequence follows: TGTGCCAGCAGCGTAGGGCCTAGCGCACCCTACGAGCAGTACTTC. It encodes CASSVGPSAPYEQYF.